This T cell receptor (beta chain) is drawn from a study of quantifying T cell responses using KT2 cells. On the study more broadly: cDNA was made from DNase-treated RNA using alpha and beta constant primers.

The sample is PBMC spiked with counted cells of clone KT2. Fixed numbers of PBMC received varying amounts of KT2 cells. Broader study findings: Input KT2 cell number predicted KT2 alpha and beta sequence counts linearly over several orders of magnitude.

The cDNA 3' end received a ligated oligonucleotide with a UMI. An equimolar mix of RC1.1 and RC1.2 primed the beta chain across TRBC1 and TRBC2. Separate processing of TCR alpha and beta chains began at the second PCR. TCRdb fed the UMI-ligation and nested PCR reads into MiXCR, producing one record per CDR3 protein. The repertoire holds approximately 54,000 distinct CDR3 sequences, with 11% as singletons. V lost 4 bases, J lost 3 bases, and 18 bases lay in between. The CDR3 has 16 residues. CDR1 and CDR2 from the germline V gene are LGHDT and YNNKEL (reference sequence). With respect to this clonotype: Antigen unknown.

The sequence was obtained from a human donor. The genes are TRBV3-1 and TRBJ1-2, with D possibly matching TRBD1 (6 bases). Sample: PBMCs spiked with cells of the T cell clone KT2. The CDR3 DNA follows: TGTGCCAGCAGCCCACGGACAGTTAGGGCGGACTATGGCTACACCTTC. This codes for CASSPRTVRADYGYTF.